This is a list of T cell receptor beta chains from one sample in a study of blood T cell repertoires in COVID-19. The data were produced by immunoSEQ multiplex PCR, yet TCRdb's version contains in-frame clones alone and is incomplete. Altogether 150,000 to 200,000 clones are present, roughly 91% being singletons, with the ten largest covering roughly 2%. Sequenced material: peripheral blood. The receptors were gathered from a man aged 50 to 59 who had recovered from COVID-19. Both conserved end residues are part of each CDR3. The order of the fields is V gene, D gene, J gene, clone size, CDR3 DNA, CDR3 protein. D genes are given only for firm matches. Not every row has a clone size; where given, it reads once, few, many or a size class.

V gene: TRBV4-1; D gene: TRBD1; J gene: TRBJ2-5; clone size: once; CDR3 DNA: TGCGCCAGCAGCCAAGACGGCGGAACAGGGGGCTTGCTTGGGACCCAGTACTTC; CDR3 protein: CASSQDGGTGGLLGTQYF
V gene: TRBV2; D gene: TRBD1; J gene: TRBJ2-2; clone size: -; CDR3 DNA: TGTGCCAGCACTGGACAGGGAGGAAGAACCGGGGAGCTGTTTTTT; CDR3 protein: CASTGQGGRTGELFF
V gene: TRBV7-6; D gene: TRBD2; J gene: TRBJ2-2; clone size: -; CDR3 DNA: TGTGCCAGCAGCCCACCGCGGGGGGAGAAGTCCACCGGGGAGCTGTTTTTT; CDR3 protein: CASSPPRGEKSTGELFF
V gene: TRBV27; D gene: TRBD1; J gene: TRBJ1-4; clone size: -; CDR3 DNA: TGTGCCAGCAGTTTCAGGACAGGGGGAGGGGGTAATGAAAAACTGTTTTTT; CDR3 protein: CASSFRTGGGGNEKLFF
V gene: TRBV6-2/TRBV6-3; D gene: TRBD1; J gene: TRBJ1-1; clone size: once; CDR3 DNA: TGTGCCAGCAGCTCGGACAGGGGGCGTTCCACTGAAGCTTTCTTT; CDR3 protein: CASSSDRGRSTEAFF
V gene: TRBV3-1/TRBV3-2; D gene: -; J gene: TRBJ1-3; clone size: -; CDR3 DNA: TGTGCCAGCAGCCCTGGGCAGTCCTCTGGAAACACCATATATTTT; CDR3 protein: CASSPGQSSGNTIYF
V gene: TRBV30; D gene: TRBD1; J gene: TRBJ1-1; clone size: -; CDR3 DNA: TGTGCCCTAACAGGGGGGTCCACTGAAGCTTTCTTT; CDR3 protein: CALTGGSTEAFF
V gene: TRBV4-2; D gene: TRBD2; J gene: TRBJ2-3; clone size: -; CDR3 DNA: TGTGCCAGCAGCCGAGTCGGGACTAGCGGGGGAACAGATACGCAGTATTTT; CDR3 protein: CASSRVGTSGGTDTQYF
V gene: TRBV7-8; D gene: TRBD2; J gene: TRBJ2-7; clone size: once; CDR3 DNA: TGTGCCAGCAGTTCCAGCGGGGGGGTCTCCTACGAGCAGTACTTC; CDR3 protein: CASSSSGGVSYEQYF
V gene: TRBV19; D gene: -; J gene: TRBJ2-2; clone size: -; CDR3 DNA: TGTGCCAGTAGCCCTCGGTTAGCGGCGAACACCGGGGAGCTGTTTTTT; CDR3 protein: CASSPRLAANTGELFF
V gene: TRBV3-1/TRBV3-2; D gene: -; J gene: TRBJ2-1; clone size: once; CDR3 DNA: TGTGCCAGCAGCCAAGAAAATTTCGGGAGTGTTAAGTTCTTC; CDR3 protein: CASSQENFGSVKFF
V gene: TRBV5-6; D gene: -; J gene: TRBJ1-6; clone size: -; CDR3 DNA: TGTGCCAGCAGCTTAAACTCCCTATATAATTCACCCCTCCACTTT; CDR3 protein: CASSLNSLYNSPLHF
V gene: TRBV6-2/TRBV6-3; D gene: -; J gene: TRBJ2-7; clone size: few; CDR3 DNA: TGTGCCAGCAGTTACTTAGCCTACGAGCAGTACTTC; CDR3 protein: CASSYLAYEQYF
V gene: TRBV28; D gene: -; J gene: TRBJ1-4; clone size: -; CDR3 DNA: TGTGCCAGCAGTTTGAGTAATGAAAAACTGTTTTTT; CDR3 protein: CASSLSNEKLFF
V gene: TRBV4-3; D gene: -; J gene: TRBJ1-1; clone size: few; CDR3 DNA: TGCGCCAGCAGCCAAGGAGAGGGTACTGAAGCTTTCTTT; CDR3 protein: CASSQGEGTEAFF
V gene: TRBV11-2; D gene: TRBD1; J gene: TRBJ1-2; clone size: once; CDR3 DNA: TGTGCCAGCAGCTCCGGACAGGGGTGGGGCTACACCTTC; CDR3 protein: CASSSGQGWGYTF
V gene: TRBV5-8; D gene: TRBD2; J gene: TRBJ2-3; clone size: -; CDR3 DNA: TGTGCCAGCAGCTTGGGACTTCGCGGGAGACGCACAGATACGCAGTATTTT; CDR3 protein: CASSLGLRGRRTDTQYF
V gene: TRBV30; D gene: TRBD1; J gene: TRBJ1-2; clone size: -; CDR3 DNA: TGTGCCTGGAGTGTATTCGAGGGGGCTAATGGCTACACCTTC; CDR3 protein: CAWSVFEGANGYTF
V gene: TRBV27; D gene: TRBD1; J gene: TRBJ1-4; clone size: -; CDR3 DNA: TGTGCCAGCAGTCATCAGGGGGTGAATGAAAAACTGTTTTTT; CDR3 protein: CASSHQGVNEKLFF
V gene: TRBV11-2; D gene: -; J gene: TRBJ2-1; clone size: -; CDR3 DNA: TGTGCCAGCAGCTCGTCAGGCTCCTACAATGAGCAGTTCTTC; CDR3 protein: CASSSSGSYNEQFF
V gene: TRBV15; D gene: TRBD1; J gene: TRBJ2-5; clone size: once; CDR3 DNA: TGTGCCACCAGCAGAGGACCGGACAGGCAAGAGACCCAGTACTTC; CDR3 protein: CATSRGPDRQETQYF
V gene: TRBV4-1; D gene: -; J gene: TRBJ2-7; clone size: -; CDR3 DNA: TGCGCCAGCAGCCAGGCCGGGTTTTCCAGGGGGGTACTTGGCGGGTTCTACGAGCAGTACTTC; CDR3 protein: CASSQAGFSRGVLGGFYEQYF
V gene: TRBV27; D gene: -; J gene: TRBJ1-3; clone size: -; CDR3 DNA: TGTGCCAGCAGGGGGCCCGGAAACACCATATATTTT; CDR3 protein: CASRGPGNTIYF
V gene: TRBV19; D gene: -; J gene: TRBJ1-1; clone size: -; CDR3 DNA: TGTGCCAGTAGTATTTTCGGGGGGCCAGGGAACACTGAAGCTTTCTTT; CDR3 protein: CASSIFGGPGNTEAFF
V gene: TRBV19; D gene: -; J gene: TRBJ1-1; clone size: -; CDR3 DNA: TGTGCCAGTAAGTCGGGCAGGGGAAATATGAACACTGAAGCTTTCTTT; CDR3 protein: CASKSGRGNMNTEAFF
V gene: TRBV3-1/TRBV3-2; D gene: TRBD2; J gene: TRBJ2-1; clone size: -; CDR3 DNA: TGTGCCAGCAGCCAAGATCGAGCGGGGCCCTACAATGAGCAGTTCTTC; CDR3 protein: CASSQDRAGPYNEQFF
V gene: TRBV5-1; D gene: TRBD2; J gene: TRBJ2-7; clone size: few; CDR3 DNA: TGCGCCAGCAGCCCAGAGCGGGGGGGCCCGAGAGAGCAGTACTTC; CDR3 protein: CASSPERGGPREQYF
V gene: TRBV6-4; D gene: -; J gene: TRBJ1-2; clone size: -; CDR3 DNA: TGTGCCAGCAGTGACTCCGGGGATCGTGGCTATGGCTACACCTTC; CDR3 protein: CASSDSGDRGYGYTF
V gene: TRBV4-3; D gene: -; J gene: TRBJ2-3; clone size: -; CDR3 DNA: TGCGCCAGCAGCCAAGGATACAGGTCTAGCACAGATACGCAGTATTTT; CDR3 protein: CASSQGYRSSTDTQYF
V gene: TRBV6-5; D gene: -; J gene: TRBJ1-4; clone size: -; CDR3 DNA: TGTGCCAGCGCGGGGGGGATTAATGAAAAACTGTTTTTT; CDR3 protein: CASAGGINEKLFF
V gene: TRBV6-5; D gene: -; J gene: TRBJ1-2; clone size: -; CDR3 DNA: TGTGCCAGCAGGGACACCATCTATGGCTATGGCTACACCTTC; CDR3 protein: CASRDTIYGYGYTF
V gene: TRBV19; D gene: TRBD1; J gene: TRBJ2-1; clone size: -; CDR3 DNA: TGTGCCAGTAGTATCGGACAGGGAGGCAATGAGCAGTTCTTC; CDR3 protein: CASSIGQGGNEQFF
V gene: TRBV27; D gene: -; J gene: TRBJ1-1; clone size: -; CDR3 DNA: TGTGCCAGCTGTCGTACGGGGGTGCGAGGCACTGAAGCTTTCTTT; CDR3 protein: CASCRTGVRGTEAFF
V gene: TRBV4-1; D gene: -; J gene: TRBJ2-7; clone size: -; CDR3 DNA: TGCGCCAGCAGCCAAGATGGCGCAGGGGTGGCCTACGAGCAGTACTTC; CDR3 protein: CASSQDGAGVAYEQYF
V gene: TRBV2; D gene: TRBD1; J gene: TRBJ1-1; clone size: -; CDR3 DNA: TGTGCCAGCACAGACAGGGTGAACACTGAAGCTTTCTTT; CDR3 protein: CASTDRVNTEAFF
V gene: TRBV28; D gene: -; J gene: TRBJ1-5; clone size: -; CDR3 DNA: TGTGCCAGCAGTCCCGGCGGCACCGGGGGACAGCCCCAGCATTTT; CDR3 protein: CASSPGGTGGQPQHF
V gene: TRBV21-1; D gene: -; J gene: TRBJ1-1; clone size: -; CDR3 DNA: TGTGCCAGCAGCAAAATCTCGGAGACTGAAGCTTTCTTT; CDR3 protein: CASSKISETEAFF
V gene: TRBV5-1; D gene: -; J gene: TRBJ1-3; clone size: once; CDR3 DNA: TGCGCCAGCAGCCGGGGTGGCAGCCTCTCTGGAAACACCATATATTTT; CDR3 protein: CASSRGGSLSGNTIYF
V gene: TRBV30; D gene: -; J gene: TRBJ1-1; clone size: -; CDR3 DNA: TGTGCCTGGACGAGATTCTCGAACACTGAAGCTTTCTTT; CDR3 protein: CAWTRFSNTEAFF
V gene: TRBV5-4; D gene: TRBD1; J gene: TRBJ1-3; clone size: -; CDR3 DNA: TGTGCCAGCAGCTTTGGACAGGGGCAGTCCGGAAACACCATATATTTT; CDR3 protein: CASSFGQGQSGNTIYF
V gene: TRBV6-2/TRBV6-3; D gene: TRBD2; J gene: TRBJ2-3; clone size: -; CDR3 DNA: TGTGCCAGCAGTTCCCCTAGCGGGGGCACAGATACGCAGTATTTT; CDR3 protein: CASSSPSGGTDTQYF
V gene: TRBV27; D gene: -; J gene: TRBJ2-7; clone size: -; CDR3 DNA: TGTGCCAGCAGGAATCTAGTCCCCTACGAGCAGTACTTC; CDR3 protein: CASRNLVPYEQYF
V gene: TRBV27; D gene: TRBD1; J gene: TRBJ2-7; clone size: -; CDR3 DNA: TGTGCCAGCAGTCTCTGGACAGGGTCAAGCGAGCAGTACTTC; CDR3 protein: CASSLWTGSSEQYF
V gene: TRBV25-1; D gene: -; J gene: TRBJ1-3; clone size: -; CDR3 DNA: TGTGCCAGCAGTGGACCTATGGGGGGAAGCTCTGGAAACACCATATATTTT; CDR3 protein: CASSGPMGGSSGNTIYF
V gene: TRBV3-1/TRBV3-2; D gene: TRBD1; J gene: TRBJ2-3; clone size: many; CDR3 DNA: TGTGCCAGCAGCCAAGGACAGGGGAGCACAGATACGCAGTATTTT; CDR3 protein: CASSQGQGSTDTQYF
V gene: TRBV12-5; D gene: -; J gene: TRBJ2-7; clone size: -; CDR3 DNA: TGTGCTAGTGGCCTACAGAGCTACGAGCAGTACTTC; CDR3 protein: CASGLQSYEQYF
V gene: TRBV25-1; D gene: -; J gene: TRBJ1-5; clone size: -; CDR3 DNA: TGTGCCAGCAGTCCGGGGGACCATAGGCCCCAGCATTTT; CDR3 protein: CASSPGDHRPQHF
V gene: TRBV9; D gene: -; J gene: TRBJ1-3; clone size: -; CDR3 DNA: TGTGCCAGCAGCGTAGAGGACCAGGGGTTGGTATCTGGAAACACCATATATTTT; CDR3 protein: CASSVEDQGLVSGNTIYF
V gene: TRBV27; D gene: TRBD1; J gene: TRBJ2-7; clone size: -; CDR3 DNA: TGTGCCAGCAGTTTAACACAGGGGAGCTCCTACGAGCAGTACTTC; CDR3 protein: CASSLTQGSSYEQYF
V gene: TRBV28; D gene: TRBD1; J gene: TRBJ1-2; clone size: -; CDR3 DNA: TGTGCCAGCAGCCCAGGACAGGCGGCCTATGGCTACACCTTC; CDR3 protein: CASSPGQAAYGYTF